One sample yielded the 7 T cell receptor beta chains listed below, sequenced in a study of shared clonotypes between healthy human individuals. Measured with immunoSEQ multiplex PCR; TCRdb has only the in-frame clones, and not every one. This table has about 490,000 clones, 79% appearing once. The sample taken for sequencing was PBMCs. These receptors were collected from a woman between 40 and 55 years old in good health. Some clones in this sample may be carry-over from other donors' samples.

V and J are TRBV28 and TRBJ2-7; D is uncertain. Germline values: CDR1 MDHEN, CDR2 SYDVKM. V was trimmed by 7 bases and J by 4 bases, leaving 14 bases between them. CDR3 length: 13 residues. The CDR3 spells CASTLGGYYEQYF. CDR3 nucleotides: TGTGCCAGCACCTTAGGTGGCTATTACGAGCAGTACTTC.

This rearrangement joins TRBV10-3 to TRBJ2-7; 11 bases are a match to TRBD2. The V and J ends lost 4 bases and 0 bases, in that order; junction bases with no gene match: 5. In germline, CDR1 is ENHRY, CDR2 SYGVKD. The CDR3 contains 16 residues. The CDR3 region has the DNA TGTGCCATCAGTGGACTAGCGGGAAAGAGCTCCTACGAGCAGTACTTC. Protein sequence: CAISGLAGKSSYEQYF.

The gene calls are TRBV10-2 and TRBJ2-5; D remains unclear. The J call is doubtful: the DNA matches TRBJ2-7 better. CDR3 length equals 12 residues. From germline, CDR1 is WSHSY and CDR2 SAAADI. CDR3 DNA: TGCGCCAGCAGTGAGCCGGACCGCGAGCAGTACTTC. It codes for CASSEPDREQYF.

This rearrangement joins TRBV6-1 to TRBJ2-3, with 8 positions matching TRBD1. CDR1 is MNHNS and CDR2 is SASEGT in the germline V gene. V lost 8 bases and J lost 5; bases outside the gene matches: 12. The CDR3 has 15 residues. CDR3 DNA sequence: TGTGCCAGCGCCAAAGGACAGGGAGTGGGAGATACGCAGTATTTT. Translated: CASAKGQGVGDTQYF.

J is TRBJ2-7 and V is TRBV6-6, with TRBD2 identical over 11 bases. Germline V gives CDR1 MNHNY, CDR2 SVGAGI (reference sequence). With V trimmed by 5 bases and J by 7 bases, 7 bases remained unmatched. The CDR3 is 14 residues long. CDR3 region: CASSPGLAVLEQYF. In DNA, the CDR3 is TGTGCCAGCAGTCCGGGACTAGCGGTGTTAGAGCAGTACTTC.

This chain links TRBV6-1 with TRBJ2-5, with D possibly matching TRBD2 (6 bases). Trimming took off 2 bases at V and 4 bases at J, with 11 bases between the two ends. Per the germline V gene, CDR1 is MNHNS and CDR2 is SASEGT. The CDR3 is 14 amino acids. CDR3 in amino acids: CASSENGTPETQYF. In DNA form, the CDR3 reads TGTGCCAGCAGTGAAAATGGGACTCCAGAGACCCAGTACTTC.

V and J are TRBV28 and TRBJ2-3; 11 bases agree with TRBD2. Germline trimming cut 6 bases from V and 1 base from J; bases unmatched to any gene: 3. There are 15 residues in the CDR3. Germline CDR1 and CDR2: MDHEN and SYDVKM. The chain's CDR3 is CASSLAGGGTDTQYF. As DNA, the CDR3 is TGTGCCAGCAGCCTAGCGGGAGGAGGCACAGATACGCAGTATTTT.